This TCR beta chain originates from a study of T cells in Graves' hyperthyroidism and ophthalmopathy. Study-level findings and limits: A model of 13 V-J features distinguished ophthalmopathy from stable hyperthyroidism.

Concerning this clonotype: Its antigen remains unidentified.

It was RNA transcripts that yielded the amplified TCR beta CDR3 regions. Primed by the HTBI set, a first-round RT-PCR was run on the TCR CDR3. TCRdb fed the multiplex PCR reads into MiXCR, producing one record per CDR3 protein. The table has about 380,000 distinct CDR3 sequences, less than 20% seen once. The CDR3 extends over 13 amino acids. Germline assignment: CDR1 SGHAT and CDR2 FQNNGV. Germline trimming cut 8 bases from V and 5 bases from J; bases unmatched to any gene: 8. Sequencing input: blood. The V and J genes are TRBV11-2 and TRBJ2-5; 7 bases fit TRBD2. The receptor's source is a man between 18 and 35 years old with Graves' ophthalmopathy. CDR3: CASWERGRETQYF. The CDR3 nucleotides are TGTGCCAGCTGGGAGCGGGGCCGCGAGACCCAGTACTTC.